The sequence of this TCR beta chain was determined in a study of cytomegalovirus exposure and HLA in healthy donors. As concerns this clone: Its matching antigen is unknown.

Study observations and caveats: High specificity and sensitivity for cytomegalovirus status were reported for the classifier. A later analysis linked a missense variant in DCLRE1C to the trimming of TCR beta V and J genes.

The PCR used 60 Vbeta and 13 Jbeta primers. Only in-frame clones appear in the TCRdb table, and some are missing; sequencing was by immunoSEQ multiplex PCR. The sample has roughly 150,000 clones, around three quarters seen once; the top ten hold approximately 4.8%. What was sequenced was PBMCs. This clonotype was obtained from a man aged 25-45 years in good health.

CDR3 sequence (DNA): TGTGCCAGCAGCCTACCCGCGGGAGGCTACACCTTC. Its translation is CASSLPAGGYTF. The rearrangement links TRBV7-3 to TRBJ1-2; D ambiguous. The germline gives CDR1 SGHTA, CDR2 FQGTGA. This CDR3 spans 12 amino acids. With 5 bases removed from V and 8 bases from J, the gap between germline ends came to 12 bases.